In this sample, the clone carrying this T cell receptor beta chain turned up once. The data derive from a study of blood T cell repertoires in COVID-19. Study as a whole: All recovered Cohort 3 donors got two negative PCRs, got clearance, or saw symptom resolution.

Only in-frame clones appear in the TCRdb table, and some are missing; sequencing was by immunoSEQ multiplex PCR. The table shows approximately 360,000 clones, with about 90% occurring only once. Living in 24 US areas, the participants were between 18 and 89 years of age. Cohort assignment relied on participant-reported clinical history. Germline CDR1 SGHTA, CDR2 FQGTGA. The ends were cut back, 2 bases at V and 5 bases at J, with 12 bases in the middle. The CDR3 sequence is 14 residues long. Sequencing input: PBMCs or T cells enriched from blood (not recorded which). This sequence joins TRBV7-3 and TRBJ1-2; D is uncertain. The origin of this receptor is a man in his forties in a cohort exposed to, infected with or recovered from COVID-19 (not recorded which). The CDR3 DNA sequence: TGTGCCAGCAGCTTAGATGGCGGAGGGTATGGCTACACCTTC. It yields the protein CASSLDGGGYGYTF.